A selection of T cell receptor beta chains follows, all from one sample in a study of beta chain features in type 1 diabetes. Using immunoSEQ multiplex PCR, the repertoire was profiled, and TCRdb retains in-frame clones only, with some absent. The sample records over 300,000 clones, 7.5% to 9% being singletons. Sample: central memory CD4+ T cells from blood. The receptors were gathered from a woman between 18 and 29 years old in good health. Both conserved end residues are part of each CDR3. Fields, in order: J gene, V gene, D gene, clone size, CDR3 protein, CDR3 DNA. A D gene is named only where the DNA matches it firmly. Only some rows state a clone size, as once, few, many or a class for expanded clones.

j_gene: TRBJ2-7; v_gene: TRBV5-1; d_gene: -; abundance: few; CDR3aa: CASSHIGGRTTYEQYF; CDR3nt: TGCGCCAGCAGCCACATCGGGGGACGGACAACCTACGAGCAGTACTTC
j_gene: TRBJ1-1; v_gene: TRBV18; d_gene: -; abundance: few; CDR3aa: CASSPLQGNTEAFF; CDR3nt: TGTGCCAGCTCACCCTTGCAGGGTAACACTGAAGCTTTCTTT
j_gene: TRBJ2-1; v_gene: TRBV5-4; d_gene: TRBD1; abundance: few; CDR3aa: CASSPAQDRYNEQFF; CDR3nt: TGTGCCAGCAGCCCCGCCCAGGACAGGTACAATGAGCAGTTCTTC
j_gene: TRBJ2-5; v_gene: TRBV11-2; d_gene: TRBD2; abundance: -; CDR3aa: CASSLASGKAETQYF; CDR3nt: TGTGCCAGCAGCTTAGCTAGCGGGAAAGCTGAGACCCAGTACTTC
j_gene: TRBJ1-2; v_gene: TRBV7-9; d_gene: TRBD1; abundance: few; CDR3aa: CASSVEGAFGYTF; CDR3nt: TGTGCCAGCAGTGTAGAGGGGGCGTTCGGCTACACCTTC
j_gene: TRBJ2-3; v_gene: TRBV7-3; d_gene: -; abundance: -; CDR3aa: CASSLNGPSTDTQYF; CDR3nt: TGTGCCAGCAGCTTAAATGGACCCAGCACAGATACGCAGTATTTT
j_gene: TRBJ1-2; v_gene: TRBV7-2; d_gene: -; abundance: many; CDR3aa: CASSSLYGYTF; CDR3nt: TGTGCCAGCAGCTCTCTATATGGCTACACCTTC
j_gene: TRBJ2-7; v_gene: TRBV6-6; d_gene: TRBD1; abundance: -; CDR3aa: CASSPGTGGRYEQYF; CDR3nt: TGTGCCAGCAGTCCCGGGACAGGGGGACGGTACGAGCAGTACTTC
j_gene: TRBJ1-4; v_gene: TRBV5-4; d_gene: -; abundance: few; CDR3aa: CASSLAPGLDNEKLFF; CDR3nt: TGTGCCAGCAGCTTGGCACCGGGTCTAGATAATGAAAAACTGTTTTTT
j_gene: TRBJ2-2; v_gene: TRBV10-3; d_gene: TRBD2; abundance: many; CDR3aa: CAISGGGSYGELFF; CDR3nt: TGTGCCATCAGTGGTGGCGGGAGTTACGGGGAGCTGTTTTTT
j_gene: TRBJ2-7; v_gene: TRBV2; d_gene: -; abundance: few; CDR3aa: CASMAGSYEQYF; CDR3nt: TGTGCCAGCATGGCGGGCTCTTACGAGCAGTACTTC
j_gene: TRBJ1-1; v_gene: TRBV7-2; d_gene: TRBD1; abundance: few; CDR3aa: CASSSPDRGHTEAFF; CDR3nt: TGTGCCAGCAGCTCACCAGACAGGGGCCACACTGAAGCTTTCTTT
j_gene: TRBJ1-2; v_gene: TRBV28; d_gene: -; abundance: few; CDR3aa: CASSLQATAYGYTF; CDR3nt: TGTGCCAGCAGTTTACAGGCGACAGCCTATGGCTACACCTTC
j_gene: TRBJ1-2; v_gene: TRBV6-6; d_gene: -; abundance: -; CDR3aa: CAIRGAAGYTF; CDR3nt: TGTGCCATCAGGGGAGCAGCTGGCTACACCTTC
j_gene: TRBJ2-3; v_gene: TRBV7-2; d_gene: -; abundance: few; CDR3aa: CASSLAHTDTQYF; CDR3nt: TGTGCCAGCAGCTTAGCCCACACAGATACGCAGTATTTT
j_gene: TRBJ2-1; v_gene: TRBV5-1; d_gene: -; abundance: -; CDR3aa: CASSPIPGAKYNEQFF; CDR3nt: TGCGCCAGCAGCCCGATACCGGGGGCGAAGTACAATGAGCAGTTCTTC
j_gene: TRBJ1-2; v_gene: TRBV19; d_gene: -; abundance: few; CDR3aa: CASKNPGSFDGYTF; CDR3nt: TGTGCCAGCAAAAACCCGGGGAGTTTTGATGGCTACACCTTC
j_gene: TRBJ2-5; v_gene: TRBV20-1; d_gene: -; abundance: -; CDR3aa: CSARSSGTQYF; CDR3nt: TGCAGTGCTAGATCTTCCGGGACCCAGTACTTC
j_gene: TRBJ1-2; v_gene: TRBV6-5; d_gene: -; abundance: few; CDR3aa: CASSYPADRAFYGYTF; CDR3nt: TGTGCCAGCAGTTACCCTGCTGACAGAGCCTTCTATGGCTACACCTTC
j_gene: TRBJ1-1; v_gene: TRBV29-1; d_gene: TRBD1; abundance: few; CDR3aa: CSVVGQGGKTEAFF; CDR3nt: TGCAGCGTTGTGGGACAGGGAGGAAAAACTGAAGCTTTCTTT
j_gene: TRBJ2-4; v_gene: TRBV6-5; d_gene: TRBD2; abundance: -; CDR3aa: CATYGGRVLNIQYF; CDR3nt: TGTGCCACCTATGGCGGGAGGGTACTAAACATTCAGTACTTC
j_gene: TRBJ1-1; v_gene: TRBV15; d_gene: -; abundance: -; CDR3aa: CATSRERHTEAFF; CDR3nt: TGTGCCACCAGCAGAGAGCGGCACACTGAAGCTTTCTTT